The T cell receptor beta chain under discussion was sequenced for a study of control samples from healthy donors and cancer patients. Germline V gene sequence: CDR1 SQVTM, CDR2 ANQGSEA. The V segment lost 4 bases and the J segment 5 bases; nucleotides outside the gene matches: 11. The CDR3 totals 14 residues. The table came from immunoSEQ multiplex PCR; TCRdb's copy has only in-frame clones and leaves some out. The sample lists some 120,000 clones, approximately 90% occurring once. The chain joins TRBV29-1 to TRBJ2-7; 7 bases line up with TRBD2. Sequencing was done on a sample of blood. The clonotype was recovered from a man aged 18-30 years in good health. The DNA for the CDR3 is TGCAGCGTTGTGGGAGGGGCCCAGTCCGACGAGCAGTACTTC. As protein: CSVVGGAQSDEQYF.